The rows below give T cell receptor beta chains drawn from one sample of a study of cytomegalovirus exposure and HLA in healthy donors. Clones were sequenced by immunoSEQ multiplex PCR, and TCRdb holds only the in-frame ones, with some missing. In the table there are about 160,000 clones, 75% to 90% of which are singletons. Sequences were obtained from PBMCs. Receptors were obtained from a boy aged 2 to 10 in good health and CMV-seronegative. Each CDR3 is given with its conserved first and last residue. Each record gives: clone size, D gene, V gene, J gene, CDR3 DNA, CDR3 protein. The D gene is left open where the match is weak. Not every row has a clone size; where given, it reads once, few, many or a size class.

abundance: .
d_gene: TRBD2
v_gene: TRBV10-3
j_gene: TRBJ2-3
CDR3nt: TGTGCCATCAGTCGCGAACTAGCGGGAGGCACAGATACGCAGTATTTT
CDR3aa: CAISRELAGGTDTQYF

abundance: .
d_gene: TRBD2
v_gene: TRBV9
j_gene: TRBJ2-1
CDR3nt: TGTGCCAGCACTCCCGGGGGGGTCCACAATGAGCAGTTCTTC
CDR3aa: CASTPGGVHNEQFF

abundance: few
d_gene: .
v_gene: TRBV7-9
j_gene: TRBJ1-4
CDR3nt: TGTGCCAGCAGCTTAACTTATCGACGGGATGAAAAACTGTTTTTT
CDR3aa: CASSLTYRRDEKLFF

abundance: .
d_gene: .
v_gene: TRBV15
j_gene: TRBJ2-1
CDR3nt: TGTGCCACCAGCGGACCCCCTGGGGGACTTAAGCCTAATGAGCAGTTCTTC
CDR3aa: CATSGPPGGLKPNEQFF

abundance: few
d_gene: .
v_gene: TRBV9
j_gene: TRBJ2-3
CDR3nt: TGTGCCAGCAGCGTCAAGGTGAGGGCGGAGGATACGCAGTATTTT
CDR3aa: CASSVKVRAEDTQYF

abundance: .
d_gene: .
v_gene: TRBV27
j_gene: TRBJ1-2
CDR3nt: TGTGCCAGCAGTTCACAGGGTGGGGACTATGGCTACACCTTC
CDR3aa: CASSSQGGDYGYTF

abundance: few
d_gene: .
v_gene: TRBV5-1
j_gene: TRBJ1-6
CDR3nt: TGCGCCAGCAGCTTGGGTGACATATTTTCTCCTTCACCCCTCCACTTT
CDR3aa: CASSLGDIFSPSPLHF

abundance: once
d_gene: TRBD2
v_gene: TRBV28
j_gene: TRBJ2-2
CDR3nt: TGTGCCAGCAGTCCTGGACTAGCGGTCAACACCGGGGAGCTGTTTTTT
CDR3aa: CASSPGLAVNTGELFF

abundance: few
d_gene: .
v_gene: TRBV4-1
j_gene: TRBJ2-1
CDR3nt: TGCGCCAGCAGCCAAGTCCGGGGTGCTGATGAGCAGTTCTTC
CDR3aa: CASSQVRGADEQFF

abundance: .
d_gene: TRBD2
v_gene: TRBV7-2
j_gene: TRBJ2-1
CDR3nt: TGTGCCAGCAGCCCGGGACTAGCGGGCGCCTCCGGCAATGAGCAGTTCTTC
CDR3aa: CASSPGLAGASGNEQFF

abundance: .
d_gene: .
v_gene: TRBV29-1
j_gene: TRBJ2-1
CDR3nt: TGCAGCGTTGTTGGGGGCATGAATGAGCAGTTCTTC
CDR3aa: CSVVGGMNEQFF

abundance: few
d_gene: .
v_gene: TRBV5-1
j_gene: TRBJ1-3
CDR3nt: TGCGCCAGCAGCTTCTCCTCTGGAAACACCATATATTTT
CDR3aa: CASSFSSGNTIYF

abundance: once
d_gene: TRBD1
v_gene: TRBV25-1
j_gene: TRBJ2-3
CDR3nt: TGTGCCAGCAGCTATTCCGGGACAGGGGCTAGCACAGATACGCAGTATTTT
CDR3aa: CASSYSGTGASTDTQYF

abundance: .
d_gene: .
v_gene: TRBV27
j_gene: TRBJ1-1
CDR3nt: TGTGCCAGCAGTTTATCCCCAGGTTTTAAGAACACTGAAGCTTTCTTT
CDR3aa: CASSLSPGFKNTEAFF

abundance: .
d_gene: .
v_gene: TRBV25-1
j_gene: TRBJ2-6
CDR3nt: TGTGCCAGCAGTGAATCTGGCAAGTACTCTGGGGCCAACGTCCTGACTTTC
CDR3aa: CASSESGKYSGANVLTF

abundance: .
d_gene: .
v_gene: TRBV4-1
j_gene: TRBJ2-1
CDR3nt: TGCGCCAGCAGCAGAGTCCTTGGGCCGGGGAGCTCCTACAATGAGCAGTTCTTC
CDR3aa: CASSRVLGPGSSYNEQFF

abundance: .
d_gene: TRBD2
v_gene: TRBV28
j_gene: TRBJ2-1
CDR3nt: TGTGCCAGCAGTTTCCTAGCGGGAAATGAGCAGTTCTTC
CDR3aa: CASSFLAGNEQFF

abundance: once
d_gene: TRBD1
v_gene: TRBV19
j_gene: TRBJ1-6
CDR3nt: TGTGCCAGTAGTCCCAACCGACAGGGCAGAAATTCACCCCTCCACTTT
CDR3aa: CASSPNRQGRNSPLHF

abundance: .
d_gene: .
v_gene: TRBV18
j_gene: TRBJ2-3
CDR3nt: TGTGCCAGCTCACTTGCGGGTAACCCAGATACGCAGTATTTT
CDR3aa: CASSLAGNPDTQYF

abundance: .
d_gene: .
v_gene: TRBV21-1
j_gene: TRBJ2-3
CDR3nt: TGTGCCAGCCCCAAACAGGCCTGGACAGGGCTGACAGATACGCAGTATTTT
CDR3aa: CASPKQAWTGLTDTQYF

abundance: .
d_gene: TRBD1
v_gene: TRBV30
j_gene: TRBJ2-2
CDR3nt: TGTGCCTGGAGTGTGGGACAGGGGTTGGTCGCCGGGGAGCTGTTTTTT
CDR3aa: CAWSVGQGLVAGELFF

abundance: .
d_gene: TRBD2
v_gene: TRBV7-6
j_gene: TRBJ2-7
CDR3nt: TGTGCCAGCAGCCCCCGACTAGCGGGAGGTAGCTACGAGCAGTACTTC
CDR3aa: CASSPRLAGGSYEQYF

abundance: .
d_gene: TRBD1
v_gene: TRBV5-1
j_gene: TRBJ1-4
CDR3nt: TGCGCCAGCAGCTTGGTCGAACTGACAGGGTCTAATGAAAAACTGTTTTTT
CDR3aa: CASSLVELTGSNEKLFF

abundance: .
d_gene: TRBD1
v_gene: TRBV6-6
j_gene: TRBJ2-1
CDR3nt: TGTGCCAGCAGTTACGGGACAGGGCACAATGAGCAGTTCTTC
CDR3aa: CASSYGTGHNEQFF

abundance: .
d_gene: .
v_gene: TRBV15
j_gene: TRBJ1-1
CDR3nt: TGTGCCACCCTCGGAGGGGGGGCCATGAACACTGAAGCTTTCTTT
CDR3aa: CATLGGGAMNTEAFF

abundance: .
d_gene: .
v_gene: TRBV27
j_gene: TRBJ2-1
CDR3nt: TGTGCCAGCTCTATAGGGGTTGAGCAGTTCTTC
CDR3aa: CASSIGVEQFF

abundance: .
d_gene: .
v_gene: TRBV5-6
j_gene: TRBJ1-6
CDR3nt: TGTGCCAGCAGCCGGGGAGGAGGGAATTCACCCCTCCACTTT
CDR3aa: CASSRGGGNSPLHF

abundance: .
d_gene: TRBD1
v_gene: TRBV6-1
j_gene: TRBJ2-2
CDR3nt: TGTGCCAGCAGTTTCCGGGACAGGGTTGCCGGGGAGCTGTTTTTT
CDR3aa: CASSFRDRVAGELFF

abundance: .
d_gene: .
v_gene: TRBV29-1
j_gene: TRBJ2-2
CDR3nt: TGCAGCGTTGGTGAGGGGGCCGGGGAGCTGTTTTTT
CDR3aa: CSVGEGAGELFF

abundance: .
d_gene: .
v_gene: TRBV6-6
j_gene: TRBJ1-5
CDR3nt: TGTGCCAGCAGTGGGAGGGGGGATAGCAATCAGCCCCAGCATTTT
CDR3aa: CASSGRGDSNQPQHF

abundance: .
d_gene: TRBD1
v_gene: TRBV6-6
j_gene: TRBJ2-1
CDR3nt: TGTGCCAGCAGTGGGCGGGACAGGCGAGCCTACAATGAGCAGTTCTTC
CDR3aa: CASSGRDRRAYNEQFF

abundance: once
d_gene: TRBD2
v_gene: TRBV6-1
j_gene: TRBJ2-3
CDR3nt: TGTGCCAGCAGCCTTCTAGCGGGGGAAACAGATACGCAGTATTTT
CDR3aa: CASSLLAGETDTQYF

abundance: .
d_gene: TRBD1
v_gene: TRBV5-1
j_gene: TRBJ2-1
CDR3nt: TGCGCCAGCAGTCCAGGGACAGGGGTCTGGAATGAGCAGTTCTTC
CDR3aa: CASSPGTGVWNEQFF

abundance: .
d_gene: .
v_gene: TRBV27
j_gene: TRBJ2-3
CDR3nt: TGTGCCAGCAGTTTACTCGGGGTGGAGCAGTATTTT
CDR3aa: CASSLLGVEQYF

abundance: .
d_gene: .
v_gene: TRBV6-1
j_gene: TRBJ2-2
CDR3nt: TGTGCCAGCAGTGCCCTGACAGTTAACACCGGGGAGCTGTTTTTT
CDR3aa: CASSALTVNTGELFF

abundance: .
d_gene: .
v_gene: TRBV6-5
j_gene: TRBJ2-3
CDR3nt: TGTGCCAGCAGGGGGACTAGCACAGATACGCAGTATTTT
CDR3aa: CASRGTSTDTQYF

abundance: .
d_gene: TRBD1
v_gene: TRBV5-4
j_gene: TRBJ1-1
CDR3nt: TGTGCCAGCAGCTCAGGACAGGGGAACACTGAAGCTTTCTTT
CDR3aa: CASSSGQGNTEAFF

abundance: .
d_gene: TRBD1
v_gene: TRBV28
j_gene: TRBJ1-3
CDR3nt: TGTGCCAGCAGTTATGTACCGGGACAGGGATCTGGAAACACCATATATTTT
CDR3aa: CASSYVPGQGSGNTIYF

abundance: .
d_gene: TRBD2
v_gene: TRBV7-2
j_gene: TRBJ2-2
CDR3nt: TGTGCCAGCAGCTTACGGGCGGGGGGGCCGGTCACCGGGGAGCTGTTTTTT
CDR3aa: CASSLRAGGPVTGELFF

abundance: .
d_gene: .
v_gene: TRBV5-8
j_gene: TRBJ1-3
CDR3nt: TGTGCCAGCAGCTCACAGGGCGTCTCTGGAAACACCATATATTTT
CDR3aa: CASSSQGVSGNTIYF

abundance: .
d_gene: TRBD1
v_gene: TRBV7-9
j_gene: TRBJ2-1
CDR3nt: TGTGCCAGCAGCAACAGAATTCTTCCAGGGGGCAATGAGCAGTTCTTC
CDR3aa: CASSNRILPGGNEQFF

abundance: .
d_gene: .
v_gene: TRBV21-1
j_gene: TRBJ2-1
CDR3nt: TGTGCCAGCAGGAAAACACGGGACAGGGGAATGAATGAGCAGTTCTTC
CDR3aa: CASRKTRDRGMNEQFF

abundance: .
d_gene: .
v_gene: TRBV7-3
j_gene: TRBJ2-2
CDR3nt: TGTGCCAGCAGCTTAACGGGGCCTCCCGGGGAGCTGTTTTTT
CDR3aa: CASSLTGPPGELFF

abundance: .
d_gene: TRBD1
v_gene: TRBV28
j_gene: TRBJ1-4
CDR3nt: TGTGCCAGCAGTTTCCCTTTAGACCACAGGGGTAATGAAAAACTGTTTTTT
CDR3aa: CASSFPLDHRGNEKLFF